Below are 5 T cell receptor beta chains sequenced from a single sample in a study of brain T cells in children with intractable seizures. Profiling relied on immunoSEQ multiplex PCR, and the TCRdb table lists in-frame clones only, not all of them. The sample consists of 340,000 or so clones, about 93% of them appearing once. Documented time point: blood from clinic visit 5 months post-surgery; TSC patient then seizure free. The input for sequencing was peripheral blood, taken approximately 5 months after surgery. These receptors were collected from a boy less than two years old with tuberous sclerosis and intractable seizures.

The chain recombines TRBV7-3 with TRBJ1-2, with a weak D call TRBD1 (5 bases). Germline V gene data show CDR1 as SGHTA and CDR2 as FQGTGA. The CDR3 runs 12 residues. Trimming removed 5 bases at V and 7 bases at J, with 11 bases between. CDR3 bases: TGTGCCAGCAGCCGGGGCACGGGTGGCTACACCTTC. As protein: CASSRGTGGYTF.

With respect to this clone: In the same sample, other DNA sequences code for this CDR3. The rearrangement uses TRBV10-3 and TRBJ1-3; maybe TRBD1 (5 bases). Trimming took 0 bases from V and 1 from J, leaving 7 bases between them. Per germline, CDR1 ENHRY and CDR2 SYGVKD. CDR3 length equals 15 residues. As DNA, the CDR3 is TGTGCCATCAGTGAGTCGAGGGGATCTGGAAACACCATATATTTT. Translated: CAISESRGSGNTIYF.

The J gene is TRBJ2-1, the V gene TRBV7-6; TRBD2 matches at 8 bases. Germline V gene lookup returns CDR1 SGHVS and CDR2 FNYEAQ. V shed 5 bases and J 4 bases; nucleotides not matched to a gene: 7. The CDR3 has 15 residues. DNA of the CDR3: TGTGCCAGCAGCCCCCCCAGCGGGGGTTACAATGAGCAGTTCTTC. Translation gives CASSPPSGGYNEQFF.

This chain uses TRBV9 with TRBJ2-5, with D perhaps matching TRBD2 (5 bases). Germline V gene data show CDR1 as SGDLS and CDR2 as YYNGEE. The length of the CDR3 is 14 residues. V dropped 0 bases and J dropped 2 bases, with 8 bases sitting between them. The CDR3 DNA reads TGTGCCAGCAGCGTAGGCGAGGGTCAAGAGACCCAGTACTTC. Protein: CASSVGEGQETQYF.

The rearrangement uses TRBV11-3 and TRBJ2-1, with 7 bases lining up with TRBD1. This CDR3 region has 13 residues. The trim removed 6 bases at V and 9 bases at J, leaving 8 bases unmatched. Germline V lookup: CDR1 SGHNT, CDR2 YENEEA. In nucleotides, the CDR3 is TGTGCCAGCAGTCGAGAGAGGGGGCCTGAGCAGTTCTTC. Translated: CASSRERGPEQFF.